These T cell receptor beta chains were read from a single sample in a study of a mutant IDH1 vaccine in newly diagnosed glioma. No antigen is known for these receptors. Method: immunoSEQ multiplex PCR; TCRdb's copy keeps in-frame clones and lacks some. This table has approximately 60,000 clones, more than 75% appearing once. Source: PBMCs, taken from a glioma patient whose treatment included an IDH1 peptide vaccine. The source is a man aged 40-50 years with glioma. Each CDR3 is given with its conserved first and last residue. Each record gives: J gene, clone size, CDR3 length, D gene, V gene, CDR3 protein, CDR3 DNA. D genes are given only for firm matches. Size values are once, few and many counts, or a class for expanded clones, and some rows have none.

TRBJ2-2,few,15,NA,TRBV7-8,CASSPEGIGAGELFF,TGTGCCAGCAGCCCCGAGGGGATTGGAGCCGGGGAGCTGTTTTTT
TRBJ2-1,NA,16,TRBD2,TRBV4-1,CASSQQGLAGNDEQFF,TGCGCCAGCAGCCAGCAGGGACTAGCGGGAAACGATGAGCAGTTCTTC
TRBJ2-3,NA,15,TRBD2,TRBV6-6,CAISTSGRLADTQYF,TGTGCCATTTCCACTAGCGGGAGGTTGGCAGATACGCAGTATTTT
TRBJ2-2,once,13,TRBD1,TRBV9,CASNLGQGGELFF,TGTGCCAGCAACCTGGGACAGGGTGGGGAGCTGTTTTTT
TRBJ2-7,NA,14,NA,TRBV29-1,CSVLREGASYEQYF,TGCAGCGTCCTCAGGGAGGGGGCCTCCTACGAGCAGTACTTC
TRBJ2-3,once,14,NA,TRBV5-1,CASSYGGSTDTQYF,TGCGCCAGCAGTTATGGCGGTAGCACAGATACGCAGTATTTT
TRBJ2-7,NA,14,TRBD1,TRBV2,CASRGTGVSYEQYF,TGTGCCAGCAGGGGGACAGGGGTATCCTACGAGCAGTACTTC
TRBJ2-1,NA,14,NA,TRBV6-1,CASSEEVTEVEQFF,TGTGCCAGCAGTGAAGAGGTGACCGAGGTTGAGCAGTTCTTC
TRBJ2-7,NA,15,NA,TRBV5-1,CASSPEGGRGREQYF,TGCGCCAGCAGCCCAGAGGGTGGCAGGGGTCGCGAGCAGTACTTC
TRBJ2-7,few,13,NA,TRBV29-1,CSVPLGTSREQYF,TGCAGCGTGCCCCTCGGGACTTCGAGAGAGCAGTACTTC
TRBJ1-2,NA,14,TRBD1,TRBV5-1,CASSLVDRAYGYTF,TGCGCCAGCAGCTTGGTTGACAGGGCCTATGGCTACACCTTC
TRBJ2-7,NA,12,NA,TRBV6-5,CASLDNSYEQYF,TGTGCCAGCCTTGACAACTCCTACGAGCAGTACTTC
TRBJ2-5,NA,12,NA,TRBV5-1,CASSLEYGTQYF,TGCGCCAGCAGCTTGGAGTATGGGACCCAGTACTTC
TRBJ2-1,NA,17,TRBD2,TRBV5-1,CASSLSQSGRARNEQFF,TGCGCCAGCAGCTTGTCTCAAAGCGGGAGGGCTAGGAATGAGCAGTTCTTC
TRBJ1-2,NA,11,NA,TRBV7-9,CASSLAGGYTF,TGTGCCAGCAGCTTAGCAGGCGGCTACACCTTC
TRBJ1-2,NA,14,NA,TRBV6-5,CASSYSSQNYGYTF,TGTGCCAGCAGTTACTCGTCCCAGAACTATGGCTACACCTTC
TRBJ1-2,NA,15,TRBD1,TRBV27,CASSLLQGARDGYTF,TGTGCCAGCAGTTTATTACAGGGGGCGAGGGATGGCTACACCTTC
TRBJ2-7,NA,15,NA,TRBV19,CASSAVGGGSYEQYF,TGTGCCAGTAGTGCCGTCGGGGGCGGTTCCTACGAGCAGTACTTC
TRBJ2-5,NA,11,NA,TRBV7-9,CASSIQETQYF,TGTGCCAGCAGCATACAAGAGACCCAGTACTTC
TRBJ2-3,once,17,TRBD2,TRBV14,CASSQEGLAGTTDTQYF,TGTGCCAGCAGCCAAGAGGGACTAGCGGGAACCACAGATACGCAGTATTTT
TRBJ1-5,NA,13,NA,TRBV28,CASTLYLDQPQHF,TGTGCCAGCACACTTTACCTCGATCAGCCCCAGCATTTT
TRBJ1-1,NA,14,NA,TRBV4-1,CASSPQRMSTEAFF,TGCGCCAGCAGCCCCCAACGCATGTCCACTGAAGCTTTCTTT
TRBJ2-5,NA,18,TRBD2,TRBV13,CASSSIGTSGSRQETQYF,TGTGCCAGCAGCTCGATCGGGACTAGCGGGAGCCGGCAAGAGACCCAGTACTTC
TRBJ2-3,NA,16,NA,TRBV7-2,CASSLWGAQGSDTQYF,TGTGCCAGCAGCTTATGGGGGGCACAGGGGTCAGATACGCAGTATTTT
TRBJ2-3,NA,17,TRBD2,TRBV7-2,CASSFSVAGVGADTQYF,TGTGCCAGCAGCTTTTCCGTGGCGGGAGTAGGCGCAGATACGCAGTATTTT
TRBJ1-5,few,16,NA,TRBV7-8,CASSLATSTTNQPQHF,TGTGCCAGCAGCTTGGCGACCAGCACCACGAATCAGCCCCAGCATTTT
TRBJ2-7,NA,15,NA,TRBV5-4,CASSPAPLARYEQYF,TGTGCCAGCAGCCCAGCTCCGCTAGCGAGATACGAGCAGTACTTC
TRBJ2-1,NA,14,NA,TRBV6-5,CASSYEGSYNEQFF,TGTGCCAGCAGTTATGAGGGGTCCTACAATGAGCAGTTCTTC
TRBJ2-3,NA,18,TRBD2,TRBV9,CASSVADLLAGDTDTQYF,TGTGCCAGCAGCGTAGCTGACCTACTAGCGGGGGACACAGATACGCAGTATTTT
TRBJ2-3,NA,17,NA,TRBV9,CASSVGRMERLTDTQYF,TGTGCCAGCAGCGTAGGAAGGATGGAGCGGCTCACAGATACGCAGTATTTT
TRBJ2-5,NA,15,TRBD1,TRBV7-2,CASSLEQGGHETQYF,TGTGCCAGCAGCTTAGAACAGGGGGGTCATGAGACCCAGTACTTC
TRBJ2-5,NA,13,NA,TRBV29-1,CSVPGSLGETQYF,TGCAGCGTTCCTGGCAGCCTAGGGGAGACCCAGTACTTC
TRBJ1-4,NA,14,NA,TRBV5-1,CASSPAATNEKLFF,TGCGCCAGCAGCCCGGCAGCAACTAATGAAAAACTGTTTTTT
TRBJ1-1,NA,15,TRBD1,TRBV6-5,CASSYLTGGDTEAFF,TGTGCCAGCAGTTACTTGACAGGGGGGGACACTGAAGCTTTCTTT
TRBJ2-3,NA,13,NA,TRBV7-9,CAIPGQSTDTQYF,TGTGCCATCCCGGGCCAAAGCACAGATACGCAGTATTTT
TRBJ2-5,NA,13,NA,TRBV5-4,CASSSTRQETQYF,TGTGCCAGCAGCTCAACAAGGCAAGAGACCCAGTACTTC
TRBJ2-1,NA,14,NA,TRBV6-5,CASSYSKGKDEQFF,TGTGCCAGCAGTTACTCGAAGGGGAAGGATGAGCAGTTCTTC
TRBJ1-4,NA,19,NA,TRBV5-8,CASSLPTGAVVATNEKLFF,TGTGCCAGCAGCTTGCCGACGGGAGCCGTAGTTGCAACTAATGAAAAACTGTTTTTT
TRBJ1-5,few,14,NA,TRBV27,CASRDDSPNQPQHF,TGTGCCAGCAGGGATGACAGCCCCAATCAGCCCCAGCATTTT
TRBJ1-1,NA,13,NA,TRBV6-4,CASSETEHTEAFF,TGTGCCAGCAGTGAAACGGAACACACTGAAGCTTTCTTT
TRBJ2-3,NA,14,TRBD2,TRBV6-5,CASGNQRETDTQYF,TGTGCCAGCGGGAATCAGCGGGAGACAGATACGCAGTATTTT
TRBJ1-5,NA,14,TRBD1,TRBV2,CASSVRGPGQPQHF,TGTGCCAGCAGTGTGAGGGGGCCCGGTCAGCCCCAGCATTTT
TRBJ2-7,NA,13,TRBD2,TRBV7-6,CASSSLAGSEQYF,TGTGCCAGCAGTTCACTAGCGGGTTCCGAGCAGTACTTC
TRBJ2-2,once,8,NA,TRBV12-5,CAKGELFF,TGTGCTAAAGGGGAGCTGTTTTTT
TRBJ1-2,NA,15,TRBD1,TRBV7-2,CASSYLKGTGHGYTF,TGTGCCAGCAGCTACCTAAAAGGGACAGGGCATGGCTACACCTTC
TRBJ2-7,NA,14,NA,TRBV4-3,CASSQARGRNEQYF,TGCGCCAGCAGCCAAGCCAGGGGCCGGAACGAGCAGTACTTC
TRBJ1-4,NA,14,NA,TRBV7-7,CASSLGTTNEKLFF,TGTGCCAGCAGCTTAGGAACAACTAATGAAAAACTGTTTTTT
TRBJ2-7,NA,14,NA,TRBV10-3,CAISDIVTRGEQYF,TGTGCCATCAGTGACATAGTCACCCGAGGCGAGCAGTACTTC
TRBJ2-3,NA,15,NA,TRBV2,CASSKQETYTDTQYF,TGTGCCAGCAGTAAACAGGAAACCTACACAGATACGCAGTATTTT
TRBJ2-7,NA,14,NA,TRBV7-2,CASSLEWSPYEQYF,TGTGCCAGCAGCTTAGAATGGTCCCCCTACGAGCAGTACTTC
TRBJ1-2,NA,15,TRBD1,TRBV28,CASSEPGQGVLGYTF,TGTGCCAGCAGTGAGCCAGGACAGGGGGTCCTTGGCTACACCTTC
TRBJ2-1,NA,15,TRBD2,TRBV19,CASSTLAGAINEQFF,TGTGCCAGTAGTACTCTAGCGGGAGCGATCAATGAGCAGTTCTTC
TRBJ2-5,NA,14,NA,TRBV7-8,CASSLSSRQETQYF,TGTGCCAGCAGCTTATCGTCCCGGCAAGAGACCCAGTACTTC
TRBJ2-7,NA,13,NA,TRBV4-3,CASSQVIVSEQYF,TGCGCCAGCAGCCAAGTAATAGTTTCCGAGCAGTACTTC
TRBJ1-5,NA,12,NA,TRBV27,CASSLAGQPQHF,TGTGCCAGCAGTTTGGCGGGCCAGCCCCAGCATTTT
TRBJ1-1,NA,12,NA,TRBV6-4,CASRGQNTEAFF,TGTGCCAGCAGGGGACAAAACACTGAAGCTTTCTTT
TRBJ1-5,NA,14,NA,TRBV19,CASNRDRSNQPQHF,TGTGCCAGTAACCGTGACAGAAGTAATCAGCCCCAGCATTTT